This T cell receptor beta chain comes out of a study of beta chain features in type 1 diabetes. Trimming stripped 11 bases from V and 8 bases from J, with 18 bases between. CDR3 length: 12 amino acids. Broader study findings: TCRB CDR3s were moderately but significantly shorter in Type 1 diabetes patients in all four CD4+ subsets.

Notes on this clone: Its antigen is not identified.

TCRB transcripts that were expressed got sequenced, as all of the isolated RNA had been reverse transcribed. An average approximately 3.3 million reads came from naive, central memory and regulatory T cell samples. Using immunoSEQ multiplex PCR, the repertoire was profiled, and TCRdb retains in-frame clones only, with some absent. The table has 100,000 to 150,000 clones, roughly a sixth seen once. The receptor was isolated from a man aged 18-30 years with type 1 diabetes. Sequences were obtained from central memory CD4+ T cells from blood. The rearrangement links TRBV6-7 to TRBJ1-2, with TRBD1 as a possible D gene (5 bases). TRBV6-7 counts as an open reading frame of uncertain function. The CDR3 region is CAYPEGVEGYTF. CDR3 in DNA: TGTGCCTACCCAGAAGGGGTGGAGGGCTACACCTTC.